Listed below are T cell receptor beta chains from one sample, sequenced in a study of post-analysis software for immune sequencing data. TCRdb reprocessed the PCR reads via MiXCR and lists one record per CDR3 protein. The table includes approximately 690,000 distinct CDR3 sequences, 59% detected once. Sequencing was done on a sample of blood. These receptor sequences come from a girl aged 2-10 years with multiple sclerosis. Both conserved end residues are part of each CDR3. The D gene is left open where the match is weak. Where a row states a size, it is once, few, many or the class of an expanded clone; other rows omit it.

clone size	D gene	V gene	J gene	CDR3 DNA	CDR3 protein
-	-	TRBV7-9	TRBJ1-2	TGTGCCAGCAGCTTAGCAGGACATGACTATGGCTACACCTTC	CASSLAGHDYGYTF
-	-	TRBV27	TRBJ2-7	TGTGCCAGCAGTTTAAAGGAGATACCTTATTCCTACGAGCAGTACTTC	CASSLKEIPYSYEQYF
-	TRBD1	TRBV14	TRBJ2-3	TGTGCCAGCAGCCCCGGGACAGGAAGCCAAACAGATACGCAGTATTTT	CASSPGTGSQTDTQYF
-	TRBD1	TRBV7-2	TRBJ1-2	TGTGCCAGCAGCTTAATACTTGGGACAGGGAACGGCTACACCTTC	CASSLILGTGNGYTF
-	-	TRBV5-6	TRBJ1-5	TGTGCCAGCAGCCGAAGGACAGAATACAATCAGCCCCAGCATTTT	CASSRRTEYNQPQHF
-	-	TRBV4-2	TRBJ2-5	TGTGCCAGCAGCCAAGCAGGCTCGCAAGAGACCCAGTACTTC	CASSQAGSQETQYF
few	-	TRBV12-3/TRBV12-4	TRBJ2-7	TGTGCCAGCAGTTTAGAAACCCTAAACTACGAGCAGTACTTC	CASSLETLNYEQYF
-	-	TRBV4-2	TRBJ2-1	TGTGCCAGCAGCCAAGATTTGGGATCATATGAGCAGTTCTTC	CASSQDLGSYEQFF
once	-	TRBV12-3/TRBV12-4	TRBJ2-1	TGTGCCAGCAGACCCAGTGGTCCAGGGGAGGCCCGAAATGAGCAGTTCTTC	CASRPSGPGEARNEQFF
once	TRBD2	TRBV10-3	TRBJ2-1	TGTGCCATCAGTGAGTCGGTAAGCGGGACGGGTCATGAGCAGTTCTTC	CAISESVSGTGHEQFF
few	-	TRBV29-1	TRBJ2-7	TGCAGCGTTGCCCAAAACTACGAGCAGTACTTC	CSVAQNYEQYF
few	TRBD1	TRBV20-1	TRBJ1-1	TGCAGTGCCTTAGGACAGGAGAACACTGAAGCTTTCTTT	CSALGQENTEAFF
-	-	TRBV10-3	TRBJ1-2	TGTGCCACCCAGAAGGACAGATTAAACTATGGCTACACCTTC	CATQKDRLNYGYTF
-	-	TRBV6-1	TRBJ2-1	TGTGCCAGCAGTGAAGCGCCGGGGAATGAGCAGTTCTTC	CASSEAPGNEQFF
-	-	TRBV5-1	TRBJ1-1	TGCGCCAGCAGGCGGCTCCGAGCTGAAGACACTGAAGCTTTCTTT	CASRRLRAEDTEAFF
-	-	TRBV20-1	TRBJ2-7	TGCAGTGCTAGACTCGTCGGGCCCGAGCAGTACTTC	CSARLVGPEQYF
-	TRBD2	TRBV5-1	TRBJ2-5	TGCGCCAGCAGCAAACTAGCGGGAGTATTAGAGACCCAGTACTTC	CASSKLAGVLETQYF
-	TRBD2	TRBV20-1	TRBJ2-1	TGCAGTGCTAGCGGGAGGAACGGTGAGCAGTTCTTC	CSASGRNGEQFF
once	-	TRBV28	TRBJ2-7	TGTGCCAGCAGTTTAGGGCACGGCCCTCCAGCAAGCTACGAGCAGTACTTC	CASSLGHGPPASYEQYF
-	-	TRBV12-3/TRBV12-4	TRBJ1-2	TGTGCCAGCAGTCTAGGAGATGGAGTGGGATGGGGCTACACCTTC	CASSLGDGVGWGYTF
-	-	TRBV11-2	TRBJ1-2	TGTGCCAGCAGCTTAGAGGGGGGTAACTTCTATGGCTACACCTTC	CASSLEGGNFYGYTF
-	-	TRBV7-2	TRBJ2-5	TGTGCCAGCAGCTTAGTCTCGACTGTGGAAATGCAGTACTTC	CASSLVSTVEMQYF
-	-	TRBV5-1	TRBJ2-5	TGCGCCAGCAGCTTTCGGGGAGGTGTTCAAGAGACCCAGTACTTC	CASSFRGGVQETQYF
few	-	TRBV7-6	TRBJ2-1	TGTGCCAGCAGCCCTATACAGTACAATGAGCAGTTCTTC	CASSPIQYNEQFF
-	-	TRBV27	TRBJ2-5	TGTGCCAGCGGTTTACGGGGGACGGAGACCCAGTACTTC	CASGLRGTETQYF
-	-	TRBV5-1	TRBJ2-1	TGCGCCAACAGCTTCCAACTCTACAATGAGCAGTTCTTC	CANSFQLYNEQFF
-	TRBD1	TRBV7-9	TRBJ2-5	TGTGCCAGCAGCCCCGACACAGGGGGCGTAGAGACCCAGTACTTC	CASSPDTGGVETQYF
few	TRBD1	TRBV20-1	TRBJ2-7	TGCAGTGCTTCATCTTTACAGGGGTCGTCGCTCGAGCAGTACTTC	CSASSLQGSSLEQYF
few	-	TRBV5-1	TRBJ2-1	TGCGCCAGCAGCTACTCCAATAATGAGCAGTTCTTC	CASSYSNNEQFF
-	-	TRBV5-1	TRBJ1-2	TGCGTCAGCAGCTTGGCGTCGGGACTCTCAAACTATGGCTACACCTTC	CVSSLASGLSNYGYTF
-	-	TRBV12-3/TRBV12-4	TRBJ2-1	TGTGCCAGCAGTTTCCAGACTCAGGGGAGCTCCTACAATGAGCGGTTCTTC	CASSFQTQGSSYNERFF
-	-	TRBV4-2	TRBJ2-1	TGTGCCAGCAGCCAAGAGGTACCCAGGTACAATGAGCAGTTCTTC	CASSQEVPRYNEQFF
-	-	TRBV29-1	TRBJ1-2	TGCAGCGTTGCCCCTCGGCTTAACTATGGCTACACCTTC	CSVAPRLNYGYTF
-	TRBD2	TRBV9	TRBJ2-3	TGTGCCAGCAGCCTAGGTTGGGGGGGAAGCACAGATACGCAGTATTTT	CASSLGWGGSTDTQYF
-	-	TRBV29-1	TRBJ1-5	TGCAGCGTTCAGGGCGGGGGTTACAATCAGCCCCAGCATTTT	CSVQGGGYNQPQHF
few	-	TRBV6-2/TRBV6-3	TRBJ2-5	TGTGCCAGCAGTTGGATCAGAGAGACCCAGTACTTC	CASSWIRETQYF
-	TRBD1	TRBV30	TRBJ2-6	TGTGCTGCACTACAGGGGTCATCTATATCTGGGGCCAACGTCCTGACTTTC	CAALQGSSISGANVLTF
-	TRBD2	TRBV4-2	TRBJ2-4	TGTGCCAGCAGCCAAGAAAGCGCGGGAGAGTTCGTGGAGCAGTACTTC	CASSQESAGEFVEQYF